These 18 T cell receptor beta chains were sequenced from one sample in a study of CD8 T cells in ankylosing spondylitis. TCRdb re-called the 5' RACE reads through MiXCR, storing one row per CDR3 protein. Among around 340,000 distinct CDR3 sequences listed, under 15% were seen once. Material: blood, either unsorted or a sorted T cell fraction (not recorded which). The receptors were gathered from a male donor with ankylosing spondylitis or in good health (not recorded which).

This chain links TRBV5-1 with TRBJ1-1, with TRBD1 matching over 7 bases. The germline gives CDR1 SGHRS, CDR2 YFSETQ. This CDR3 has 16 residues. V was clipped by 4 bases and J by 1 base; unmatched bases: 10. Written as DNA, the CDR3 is TGCGCCAGCAGCCCAGGGACAGTAGTAGGGAACACTGAAGCTTTCTTT. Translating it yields CASSPGTVVGNTEAFF.

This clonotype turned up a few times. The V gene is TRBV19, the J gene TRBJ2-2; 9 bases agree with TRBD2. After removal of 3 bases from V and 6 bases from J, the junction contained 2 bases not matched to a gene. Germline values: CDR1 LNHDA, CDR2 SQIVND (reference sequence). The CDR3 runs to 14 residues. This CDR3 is CASSMLAGAGELFF. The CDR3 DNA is TGTGCCAGTAGTATGTTAGCGGGAGCCGGGGAGCTGTTTTTT.

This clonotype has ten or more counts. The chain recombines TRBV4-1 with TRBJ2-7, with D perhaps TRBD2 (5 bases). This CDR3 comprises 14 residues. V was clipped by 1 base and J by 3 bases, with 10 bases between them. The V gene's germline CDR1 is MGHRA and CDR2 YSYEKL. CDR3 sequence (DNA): TGCGCCAGCAGCCAAGTAGGAGGAGGCTACGAGCAGTACTTC. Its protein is CASSQVGGGYEQYF.

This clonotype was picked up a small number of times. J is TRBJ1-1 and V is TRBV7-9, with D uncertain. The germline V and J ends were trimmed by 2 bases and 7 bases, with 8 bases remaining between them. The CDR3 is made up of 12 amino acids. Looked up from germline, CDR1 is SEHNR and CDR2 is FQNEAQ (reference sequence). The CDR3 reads CASSLKGVEAFF. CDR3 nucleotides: TGTGCCAGCAGCTTAAAAGGAGTTGAAGCTTTCTTT.

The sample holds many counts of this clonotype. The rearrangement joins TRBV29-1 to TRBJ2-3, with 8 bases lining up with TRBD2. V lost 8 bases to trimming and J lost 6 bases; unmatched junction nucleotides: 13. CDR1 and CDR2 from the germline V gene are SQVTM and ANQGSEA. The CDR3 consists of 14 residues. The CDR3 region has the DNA TGCAGCTCTCATAGCGGGGCCCTCGGGGATACGCAGTATTTT. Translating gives CSSHSGALGDTQYF.

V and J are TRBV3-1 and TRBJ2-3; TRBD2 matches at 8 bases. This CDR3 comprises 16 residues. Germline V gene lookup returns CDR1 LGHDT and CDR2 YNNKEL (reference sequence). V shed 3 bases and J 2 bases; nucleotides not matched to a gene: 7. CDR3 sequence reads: CASSHTSGGFTDTQYF. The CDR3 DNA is TGTGCCAGCAGCCATACCAGCGGGGGATTCACAGATACGCAGTATTTT.

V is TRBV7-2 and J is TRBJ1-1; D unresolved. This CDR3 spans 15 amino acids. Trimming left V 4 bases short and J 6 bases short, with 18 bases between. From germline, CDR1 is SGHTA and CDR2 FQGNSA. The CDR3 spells CASSYRRKLVAEAFF. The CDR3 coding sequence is TGTGCCAGCAGCTATCGTAGGAAATTGGTCGCTGAAGCTTTCTTT.

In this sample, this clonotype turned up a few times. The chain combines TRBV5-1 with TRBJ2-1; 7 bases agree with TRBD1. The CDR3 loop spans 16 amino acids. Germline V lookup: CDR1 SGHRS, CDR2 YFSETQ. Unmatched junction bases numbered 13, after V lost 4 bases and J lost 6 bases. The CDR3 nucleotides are TGCGCCAGCAGCCCCCAAAGTGGTGACAGGGCCAATGAGCAGTTCTTC. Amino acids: CASSPQSGDRANEQFF.

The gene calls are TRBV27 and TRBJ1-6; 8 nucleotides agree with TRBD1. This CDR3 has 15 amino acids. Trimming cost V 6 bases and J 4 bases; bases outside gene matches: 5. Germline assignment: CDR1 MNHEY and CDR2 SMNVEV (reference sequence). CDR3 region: CASSLRQGYNSPLHF. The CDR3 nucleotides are TGTGCCAGCAGCTTAAGACAGGGGTATAATTCACCCCTCCACTTT.

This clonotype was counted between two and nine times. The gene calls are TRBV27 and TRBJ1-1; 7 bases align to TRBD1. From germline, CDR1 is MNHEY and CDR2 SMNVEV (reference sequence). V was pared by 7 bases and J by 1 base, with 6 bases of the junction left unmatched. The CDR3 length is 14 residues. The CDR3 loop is CASTDRAKNTEAFF. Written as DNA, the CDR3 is TGTGCCAGCACTGACAGGGCGAAGAACACTGAAGCTTTCTTT.

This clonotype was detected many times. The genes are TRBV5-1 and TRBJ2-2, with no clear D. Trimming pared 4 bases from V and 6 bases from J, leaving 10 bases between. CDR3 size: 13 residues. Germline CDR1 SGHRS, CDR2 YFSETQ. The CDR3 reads CASSTGLPGELFF. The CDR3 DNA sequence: TGCGCCAGCAGCACCGGGTTGCCCGGGGAGCTGTTTTTT.

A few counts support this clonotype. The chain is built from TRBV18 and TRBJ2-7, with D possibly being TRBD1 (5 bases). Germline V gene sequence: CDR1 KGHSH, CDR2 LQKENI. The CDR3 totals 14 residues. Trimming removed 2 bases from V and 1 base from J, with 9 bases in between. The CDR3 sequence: CASSPADRSYEQYF. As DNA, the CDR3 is TGTGCCAGCTCACCAGCCGACAGATCCTACGAGCAGTACTTC.

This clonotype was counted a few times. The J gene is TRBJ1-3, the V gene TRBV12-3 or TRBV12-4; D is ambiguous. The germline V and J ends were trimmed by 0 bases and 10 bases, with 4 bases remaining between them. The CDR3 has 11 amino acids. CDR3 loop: CASSLAGTIYF. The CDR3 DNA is TGTGCCAGCAGTTTAGCGGGGACCATATATTTT.

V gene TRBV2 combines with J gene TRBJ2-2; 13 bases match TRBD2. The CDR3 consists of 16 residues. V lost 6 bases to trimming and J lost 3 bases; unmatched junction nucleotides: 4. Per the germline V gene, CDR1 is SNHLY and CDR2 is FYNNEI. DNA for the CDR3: TGTGCCAGCAGGAAGGGACTAGCGGGACACACCGGGGAGCTGTTTTTT. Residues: CASRKGLAGHTGELFF.

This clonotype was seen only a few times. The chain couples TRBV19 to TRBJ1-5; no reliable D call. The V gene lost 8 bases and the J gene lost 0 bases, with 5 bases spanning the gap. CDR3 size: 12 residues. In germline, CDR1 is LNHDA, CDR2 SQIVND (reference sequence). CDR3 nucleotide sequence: TGTGCCAGTTACGGTAGCAATCAGCCCCAGCATTTT. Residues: CASYGSNQPQHF.

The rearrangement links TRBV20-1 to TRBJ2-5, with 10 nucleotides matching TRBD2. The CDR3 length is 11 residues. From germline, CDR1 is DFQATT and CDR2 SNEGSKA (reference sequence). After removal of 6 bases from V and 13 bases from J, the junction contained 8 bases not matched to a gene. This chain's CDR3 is CSAGGLALSYF. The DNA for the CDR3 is TGCAGTGCAGGGGGACTAGCGCTCTCGTACTTC.

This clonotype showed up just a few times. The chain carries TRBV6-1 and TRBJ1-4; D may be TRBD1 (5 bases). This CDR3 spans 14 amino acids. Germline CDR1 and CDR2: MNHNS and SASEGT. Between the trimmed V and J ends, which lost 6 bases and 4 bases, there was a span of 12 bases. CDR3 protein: CASSGDRVNEKLFF. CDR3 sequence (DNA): TGTGCCAGCAGCGGGGACCGAGTTAATGAAAAACTGTTTTTT.

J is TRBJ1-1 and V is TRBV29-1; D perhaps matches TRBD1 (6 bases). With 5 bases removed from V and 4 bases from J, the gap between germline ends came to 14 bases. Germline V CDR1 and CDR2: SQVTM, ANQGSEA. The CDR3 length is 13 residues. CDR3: CSVSQGSGTEAFF. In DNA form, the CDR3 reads TGCAGCGTTAGCCAGGGGTCGGGCACTGAAGCTTTCTTT.